The 14 T cell receptor beta chains below all came from one sample that was sequenced in a study of cytomegalovirus exposure and HLA in healthy donors. Generated by immunoSEQ multiplex PCR, the TCRdb table keeps only in-frame clones and is missing some. The top ten hold about 12% of the sample, which has approximately 270,000 clones, roughly 87% seen once. The sample taken for sequencing was PBMCs. Source of these receptors: a man aged 18 to 30 in good health and CMV-seropositive.

The chain recombines TRBV7-6 with TRBJ2-1; weak D call: TRBD1 (7 bases). The CDR3 consists of 19 residues. CDR1 and CDR2 from the germline V gene are SGHVS and FNYEAQ. Trimming left V 6 bases short and J 1 base short, with 25 bases between. Here the CDR3 reads CASSHILEGAGMSYNEQFF. CDR3 DNA: TGTGCCAGCAGTCATATATTGGAGGGGGCAGGGATGTCCTACAATGAGCAGTTCTTC.

This chain connects TRBV6-1 to TRBJ1-2; no clear D. The CDR3 spans 11 residues. Germline V gene data show CDR1 as MNHNS and CDR2 as SASEGT. Trimming removed 8 bases at V and 9 bases at J, with 13 bases between. CDR3 bases: TGTGCCAGCGGTACAGTCTGGAGCTACACCTTC. It encodes CASGTVWSYTF.

The genes are TRBV9 and TRBJ2-2; 9 nucleotides line up with TRBD2. The CDR3 is made up of 15 amino acids. Germline V gives CDR1 SGDLS, CDR2 YYNGEE. The junction had 5 bases not matched to a gene; V was cut back by 2 bases and J by 6 bases. CDR3 DNA sequence: TGTGCCAGCAGCGTTAGCGGGAGTTCCGCCGGGGAGCTGTTTTTT. It yields the protein CASSVSGSSAGELFF.

This rearrangement joins TRBV27 to TRBJ1-1; weak D call: TRBD1 (6 bases). Germline CDR1 is MNHEY and CDR2 is SMNVEV (reference sequence). The CDR3 runs 13 residues. Deletions cut 3 bases from V and 6 bases from J, with 11 bases between. The CDR3 region is CASSFGGAAEAFF. CDR3 in DNA: TGTGCCAGCAGTTTTGGGGGCGCGGCTGAAGCTTTCTTT.

In its sample, this clone was seen a few times. V usage is TRBV28 and J usage is TRBJ1-1; 8 nucleotides agree with TRBD1. Germline CDR1 is MDHEN and CDR2 is SYDVKM. Trimming removed 3 bases from V and 5 bases from J; junction bases left unmatched: 5. The CDR3 runs 14 residues. The chain's CDR3 is CASSFGQGRTEAFF. CDR3 bases: TGTGCCAGCAGTTTCGGACAGGGTCGGACTGAAGCTTTCTTT.

Only one count was recorded for this clone. The V and J genes are TRBV27 and TRBJ2-7; D unclear. The germline CDR1 and CDR2 sequences are MNHEY and SMNVEV (reference sequence). The CDR3 loop spans 13 amino acids. Trimming left V 0 bases short and J 5 bases short, with 8 bases between. The CDR3 bases are TGTGCCAGCAGTTTATCGTGGGTGGACGAGCAGTACTTC. Translation gives CASSLSWVDEQYF.

The chain links TRBV29-1 to TRBJ2-5; no clear D. Between the trimmed V and J ends, which lost 2 bases and 0 bases, there was a span of 10 bases. Per germline, CDR1 SQVTM and CDR2 ANQGSEA. The CDR3 contains 14 residues. The CDR3 protein is CSVESIQYQETQYF. CDR3 DNA: TGCAGCGTTGAATCAATCCAGTACCAAGAGACCCAGTACTTC.

The chain joins TRBV7-2 to TRBJ2-1; D gene uncertain. Trimming took 2 bases from V and 8 from J, leaving 10 bases between them. Per germline, CDR1 SGHTA and CDR2 FQGNSA. The CDR3 totals 13 residues. Here the CDR3 reads CASSLILLHEQFF. CDR3 DNA: TGTGCCAGCAGCTTAATCTTGCTTCATGAGCAGTTCTTC.

This sequence joins TRBV20-1 and TRBJ2-7; D gene unclear. CDR3 length: 11 amino acids. The germline gives CDR1 DFQATT, CDR2 SNEGSKA (reference sequence). Between the trimmed V and J ends, which lost 2 bases and 10 bases, there was a span of 12 bases. The CDR3 bases are TGCAGTGCTAGATACCAATTGGATCAGTACTTC. Its translation: CSARYQLDQYF.

V and J are TRBV27 and TRBJ2-3, with D possibly TRBD2 on 5 matching bases. Trimming stripped 5 bases from V and 2 bases from J, with 14 bases between. The CDR3 runs to 15 residues. Germline CDR1 reads MNHEY; CDR2 reads SMNVEV (reference sequence). The CDR3 bases are TGTGCCAGCAGTACCGGACTGGGATACACAGATACGCAGTATTTT. Encoded protein: CASSTGLGYTDTQYF.

The chain carries TRBV6-5 and TRBJ2-3; the D is unclear. The germline V and J ends were trimmed by 0 bases and 5 bases, with 15 bases remaining between them. The CDR3 totals 16 residues. Germline-derived CDR1 and CDR2 are MNHEY and SVGAGI. CDR3 nucleotides: TGTGCCAGCAGTTACTCTTCAAACTCTCTTAGAGATACGCAGTATTTT. This encodes CASSYSSNSLRDTQYF.

V gene TRBV21-1 combines with J gene TRBJ2-7; no check of the table's D call, TRBD1, against the DNA was made. TRBV21-1 is a pseudogene. This CDR3 spans 15 amino acids. CDR3 in DNA: TGTGCCAGCAGCTCTCCGGGACAGGGAATTTACGAGCAGTACTTC. As protein: CASSSPGQGIYEQYF.

This clone was picked up many times. This chain connects TRBV18 to TRBJ2-5, with 13 bases matching TRBD2. CDR3 length: 16 amino acids. Per germline, CDR1 KGHSH and CDR2 LQKENI. After removal of 5 bases from V and 4 bases from J, the junction contained 7 bases not matched to a gene. Written as DNA, the CDR3 is TGTGCCAGCTCATCAGGACTAGCGGGAGTGGGAGAGACCCAGTACTTC. It encodes CASSSGLAGVGETQYF.

The rearrangement joins TRBV5-1 to TRBJ2-2; 10 bases map to TRBD2. V lost 0 bases to trimming and J lost 5 bases; unmatched junction nucleotides: 7. The CDR3 is 17 amino acids. Germline CDR1 reads SGHRS; CDR2 reads YFSETQ. CDR3 sequence reads: CASSLDPSGSRTGELFF. The CDR3 DNA reads TGCGCCAGCAGCTTGGATCCTAGCGGGAGCCGGACCGGGGAGCTGTTTTTT.